Presented here are 8 T cell receptor beta chains from one specimen sequenced in a study of T cells in Graves' hyperthyroidism and ophthalmopathy. The CDR3 regions of TCR beta were amplified from RNA transcripts. Carried out on the TCR CDR3, a first-round RT-PCR used the HTBI primer set. One entry per CDR3 protein results from TCRdb running MiXCR on the multiplex PCR reads. There are hundreds of thousands of distinct CDR3 sequences in the sample; about 14% occur only once, and roughly 10% lies in the top ten. What was sequenced was blood. These receptors were taken from a woman aged 18-30 years with Graves' hyperthyroidism.

This clonotype was observed many times. This rearrangement joins TRBV6-1 to TRBJ2-3; 7 nucleotides align to TRBD1. V was clipped by 5 bases and J by 1 base; unmatched bases: 9. Germline V gene lookup returns CDR1 MNHNS and CDR2 SASEGT. CDR3 length: 16 residues. The CDR3 DNA reads as TGTGCCAGCAGTTTATCGACAGGGAAGGGCACAGATACGCAGTATTTT. Amino acid sequence: CASSLSTGKGTDTQYF.

This chain links TRBV20-1 with TRBJ2-1, with 12 bases lining up with TRBD2. Germline-derived CDR1 and CDR2 are DFQATT and SNEGSKA (reference sequence). The CDR3 consists of 13 residues. Trimming at V came to 8 bases and at J to 6 bases, leaving 5 bases not matched to a gene. CDR3 protein: CSRLAGEPNEQFF. DNA for the CDR3: TGCAGTCGACTAGCGGGGGAACCCAATGAGCAGTTCTTC.

This clonotype was observed at least ten times. This chain joins TRBV18 and TRBJ1-4; no definite D call. V was trimmed by 3 bases and J by 8 bases, leaving 19 bases between them. The CDR3 consists of 16 residues. Germline CDR1 and CDR2: KGHSH and LQKENI. CDR3 bases: TGTGCCAGCTCACCGGACTGGACGGATGAAACGGAAAAACTGTTTTTT. Encoded protein: CASSPDWTDETEKLFF.

The chain is built from TRBV5-1 and TRBJ2-7, with 11 bases aligning to TRBD2. Germline V gene lookup returns CDR1 SGHRS and CDR2 YFSETQ. The trim removed 0 bases at V and 3 bases at J, leaving 5 bases unmatched. The CDR3 is 16 residues long. The CDR3 loop is CASSLEGTSGYYEQYF. Here the CDR3 DNA reads TGCGCCAGCAGCTTGGAAGGGACTAGCGGTTACTACGAGCAGTACTTC.

This clonotype was picked up many times. One end of the junction is discordant with germline, which a read error may explain. The chain uses TRBV5-1 and TRBJ2-7; possible D gene TRBD2, 6 bases. The CDR3 has 12 amino acids. The germline CDR1 and CDR2 sequences are SGHRS and YFSETQ. CDR3 in amino acids: CASSFSGYEQYF. The CDR3 DNA reads as TGTGCCAGCAGTTTTAGCGGCTACGAGCAGTACTTC.

The sample holds many counts of this clonotype. The V gene is TRBV30, the J gene TRBJ1-1; D ambiguous. CDR1 GTSNPN and CDR2 SVGIG come from the germline V gene (reference sequence). CDR3 size: 13 residues. Trimming removed 0 bases at V and 4 bases at J, with 9 bases between. CDR3 sequence: CAWSVRRRTEAFF. The CDR3 bases are TGTGCCTGGAGTGTAAGGCGGCGCACTGAAGCTTTCTTT.

This clonotype was seen ten or more times. The genes are TRBV11-2 and TRBJ2-1; 8 bases line up with TRBD2. Unmatched junction bases numbered 11, after V lost 3 bases and J lost 4 bases. The CDR3 sequence is 17 residues long. Germline CDR1 is SGHAT and CDR2 is FQNNGV. Written as DNA, the CDR3 is TGTGCCAGCAGCTTCTGGAGGGGGACTAGAGAATACAATGAGCAGTTCTTC. Encoded protein: CASSFWRGTREYNEQFF. Full variable domain (rest looked up from reference TRBV11-2 and TRBJ2-1): EAGVAQSPRYKIIEKRQSVAFWCNPISGHATLYWYQQILGQGPKLLIQFQNNGVVDDSQLPKDRFSAERLKGVDSTLKIQPAKLEDSAVYLCASSFWRGTREYNEQFFGPGTRLTVL.

This clonotype was seen only a few times. The chain is built from TRBV29-1 and TRBJ2-5; maybe TRBD2 (5 bases). V lost 3 bases and J lost 2, with 7 bases in between. The germline V gene has CDR1 SQVTM and CDR2 ANQGSEA. The CDR3 runs 12 residues. CDR3 nucleotides: TGCAGCGTTGACAGACTACAAGAGACCCAGTACTTC. This sequence encodes CSVDRLQETQYF. The whole variable domain, filled in from reference TRBV29-1 and TRBJ2-5, reads SAVISQKPSRDICQRGTSLTIQCQVDSQVTMMFWYRQQPGQSLTLIATANQGSEATYESGFVIDKFPISRPNLTFSTLTVSNMSPEDSSIYLCSVDRLQETQYFGPGTRLLVL.